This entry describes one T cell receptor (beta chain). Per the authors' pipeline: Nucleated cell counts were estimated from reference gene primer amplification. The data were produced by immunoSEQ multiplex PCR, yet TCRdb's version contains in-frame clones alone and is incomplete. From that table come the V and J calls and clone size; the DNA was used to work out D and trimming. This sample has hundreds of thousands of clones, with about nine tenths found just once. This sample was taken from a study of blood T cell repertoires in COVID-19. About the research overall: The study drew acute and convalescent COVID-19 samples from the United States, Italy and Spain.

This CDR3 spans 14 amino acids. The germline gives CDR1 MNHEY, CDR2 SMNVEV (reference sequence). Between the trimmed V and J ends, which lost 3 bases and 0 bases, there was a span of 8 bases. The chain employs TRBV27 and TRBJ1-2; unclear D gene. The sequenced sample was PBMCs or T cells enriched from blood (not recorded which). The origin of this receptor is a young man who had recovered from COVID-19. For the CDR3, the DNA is TGTGCCAGCAGTTTGGGCAGCCCTAACTATGGCTACACCTTC. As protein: CASSLGSPNYGYTF.